Listed below are T cell receptor beta chains from one sample, sequenced in a study of blood T cell repertoires in COVID-19. Clones were sequenced by immunoSEQ multiplex PCR, and TCRdb holds only the in-frame ones, with some missing. The sample lists approximately 140,000 clones, about four fifths occurring once. Specimen: peripheral blood. These receptors all stem from a middle-aged man with active or convalescent COVID-19. The CDR3 runs from the conserved cysteine through the conserved F or W. A D gene is named only where the DNA matches it firmly. Only part of the rows carry a size: once, few, many, or a class if the clone is expanded.

>-|TRBJ2-5|TRBD2|TRBV3-1/TRBV3-2
CASSQVLPTAGVTQYF
TGTGCCAGCAGCCAAGTGTTGCCGACAGCGGGAGTGACCCAGTACTTC
>-|TRBJ2-1|TRBD2|TRBV4-1
CASSQESGGSYNEQFF
TGCGCCAGCAGCCAGGAAAGCGGGGGATCATACAATGAGCAGTTCTTC
>once|TRBJ1-1|TRBD1|TRBV15
CATSGQGGTEAFF
TGTGCCACCAGCGGACAGGGTGGGACTGAAGCTTTCTTT
>-|TRBJ2-2|TRBD2|TRBV6-5
CASSGGASGELFF
TGTGCCAGCAGCGGGGGGGCCTCCGGGGAGCTGTTTTTT
>-|TRBJ2-5|-|TRBV7-9
CASSSEGGWKTQYF
TGTGCCAGCAGCTCCGAGGGGGGGTGGAAGACCCAGTACTTC
>-|TRBJ2-6|-|TRBV10-3
CAISESGGTSGANVLTF
TGTGCCATCAGTGAGTCAGGCGGCACCTCTGGGGCCAACGTCCTGACTTTC
>-|TRBJ1-6|TRBD1|TRBV19
CASKVGTGNSPLHF
TGTGCCAGCAAGGTCGGGACAGGGAATTCACCCCTCCACTTT
>-|TRBJ2-3|-|TRBV11-2
CASSLSGGTDTQYF
TGTGCCAGCAGCTTATCCGGGGGCACAGATACGCAGTATTTT
>-|TRBJ1-6|TRBD1|TRBV5-1
CASSLDQGVGSPLHF
TGCGCCAGCAGCTTGGATCAGGGGGTAGGTTCACCCCTCCACTTT
>-|TRBJ1-5|-|TRBV6-2/TRBV6-3
CASSDLTGSNQPQHF
TGTGCCAGCAGCGATCTAACAGGTAGCAATCAGCCCCAGCATTTT
>-|TRBJ2-3|-|TRBV5-1
CASRSGGADTQYF
TGCGCCAGCAGGTCGGGGGGCGCAGATACGCAGTATTTT
>-|TRBJ2-4|TRBD1|TRBV2
CASSGRGPAKNIQYF
TGTGCCAGCAGCGGAAGGGGGCCGGCCAAGAACATTCAGTACTTC
>once|TRBJ1-4|-|TRBV19
CARGGGRGNEKLFF
TGTGCCAGGGGAGGGGGGAGAGGGAATGAAAAACTGTTTTTT
>-|TRBJ2-5|-|TRBV27
CASSFFAGRGVRETQYF
TGTGCCAGCAGTTTTTTTGCCGGCAGGGGTGTTCGAGAGACCCAGTACTTC
>-|TRBJ2-5|-|TRBV12-3/TRBV12-4
CASSLRETQYF
TGTGCCAGCAGTTTGAGGGAGACCCAGTACTTC
>-|TRBJ2-3|TRBD2|TRBV7-9
CGWSGGGGTDTQYF
TGTGGGTGGTCTGGCGGGGGTGGCACAGATACGCAGTATTTT
>few|TRBJ2-1|TRBD2|TRBV12-5
CASGLVWTSGGPNEQFF
TGTGCTAGTGGTTTGGTATGGACTAGCGGGGGGCCAAATGAGCAGTTCTTC
>-|TRBJ2-4|-|TRBV19
CASRDGGGKNIQYF
TGTGCCAGCAGAGACGGGGGTGGCAAAAACATTCAGTACTTC
>-|TRBJ1-6|TRBD1|TRBV6-5
CASSNRQGWNSPLHF
TGTGCCAGCAGCAATAGACAGGGGTGGAATTCACCCCTCCACTTT
>-|TRBJ2-5|-|TRBV20-1
CSARRETQYF
TGCAGTGCTAGGCGGGAGACCCAGTACTTC
>-|TRBJ2-6|-|TRBV11-3
CASSPRAGANVLTF
TGTGCCAGCAGCCCCAGGGCGGGGGCCAACGTCCTGACTTTC
>-|TRBJ2-1|-|TRBV11-2
CASSARPPGEQFF
TGTGCCAGCAGCGCCCGTCCACCGGGTGAGCAGTTCTTC
>-|TRBJ1-4|TRBD1|TRBV19
CASSTVDRGKGKLFF
TGTGCCAGTAGCACGGTTGACAGGGGGAAGGGAAAACTGTTTTTT
>-|TRBJ2-5|-|TRBV6-2/TRBV6-3
CASSYGAGWQETQYF
TGTGCCAGCAGTTACGGGGCAGGGTGGCAAGAGACCCAGTACTTC
>-|TRBJ2-7|-|TRBV2
CASSEELTYEQYF
TGTGCCAGCAGTGAAGAGCTTACCTACGAGCAGTACTTC
>-|TRBJ2-5|-|TRBV5-1
CASSLVPPQGETQYF
TGCGCCAGCAGCTTGGTCCCTCCCCAGGGGGAGACCCAGTACTTC
>-|TRBJ1-1|-|TRBV7-8
CASSRTENTEAFF
TGTGCCAGCAGCCGGACTGAGAACACTGAAGCTTTCTTT
>-|TRBJ2-2|TRBD2|TRBV27
CASSSVWRGGGTGELFF
TGTGCCAGCAGTTCGGTTTGGCGGGGGGGAGGCACCGGGGAGCTGTTTTTT
>-|TRBJ2-5|TRBD2|TRBV10-3
CAISERGTSGLGETQYF
TGTGCCATCAGTGAGCGCGGGACTAGCGGACTGGGAGAGACCCAGTACTTC
>-|TRBJ2-2|-|TRBV9
CASSVVGSALAGELFF
TGTGCCAGCAGCGTAGTGGGGAGTGCGCTTGCCGGGGAGCTGTTTTTT
>-|TRBJ1-4|-|TRBV6-1
CASSEYKGGYEKLFF
TGTGCCAGCAGTGAATACAAGGGGGGGTATGAAAAACTGTTTTTT
>once|TRBJ2-4|TRBD2|TRBV5-1
CASSLAVAGALQYF
TGCGCCAGCAGCTTGGCCGTAGCGGGGGCCCTTCAGTACTTC
>-|TRBJ2-7|-|TRBV11-2
CASSSLTRQEASSYEQYF
TGTGCCAGCAGCTCACTTACCCGACAGGAGGCCAGCTCCTACGAGCAGTACTTC
>once|TRBJ2-7|-|TRBV29-1
CSVAEEVSYEQYF
TGCAGCGTTGCCGAGGAGGTATCCTACGAGCAGTACTTC
>-|TRBJ2-5|-|TRBV29-1
CSVETRTPQETQYF
TGCAGCGTTGAGACACGTACCCCTCAAGAGACCCAGTACTTC
>-|TRBJ1-5|TRBD1|TRBV6-6
CASTQQGAEQPQHF
TGTGCCAGCACCCAACAGGGGGCTGAGCAGCCCCAGCATTTT
>-|TRBJ2-7|-|TRBV5-1
CASSPVSLASYEQYF
TGCGCCAGCAGCCCGGTCTCCTTAGCCTCCTACGAGCAGTACTTC
>-|TRBJ1-5|-|TRBV19
CASSPRGGEVNQPQHF
TGTGCCAGTAGTCCCCGGGGGGGGGAGGTGAATCAGCCCCAGCATTTT
>few|TRBJ2-2|-|TRBV11-2
CASSLRGGQGELFF
TGTGCCAGCAGCTTACGCGGTGGACAGGGGGAGCTGTTTTTT
>-|TRBJ1-2|TRBD1|TRBV27
CASSLQGDYGYTF
TGTGCCAGCAGTTTACAGGGGGACTATGGCTACACCTTC
>-|TRBJ2-5|TRBD2|TRBV6-5
CASRVAGAETQYF
TGTGCCAGCAGGGTAGCGGGGGCAGAGACCCAGTACTTC
>-|TRBJ1-1|-|TRBV19
CASSPWAVEGTEAFF
TGTGCCAGTAGTCCCTGGGCCGTGGAGGGCACTGAAGCTTTCTTT
>few|TRBJ1-1|-|TRBV5-1
CASSLGTGWDTEAFF
TGCGCCAGCAGCTTGGGTACAGGGTGGGACACTGAAGCTTTCTTT